This passage covers 26 T cell receptor beta chains from one sample sequenced in a study of cytomegalovirus exposure and HLA in healthy donors. In the PCR, 60 Vbeta and 13 Jbeta primers were used. Sequencing was performed with immunoSEQ multiplex PCR; in TCRdb, only in-frame clones are kept and a portion is missing. The data show 200,000 to 250,000 clones, less than 80% seen once. The sequenced material came from PBMCs. All receptors derive from a girl aged 2-9 years in good health and CMV-seronegative.

The chain couples TRBV6-5 to TRBJ1-2; 8 bases align to TRBD1. This CDR3 spans 15 amino acids. The germline V gene has CDR1 MNHEY and CDR2 SVGAGI. The ends lost 2 bases at V and 3 bases at J; junction bases unmatched: 5. CDR3 loop: CASSYGQGNHYGYTF. Here the CDR3 DNA reads TGTGCCAGCAGTTACGGACAGGGTAACCACTATGGCTACACCTTC.

J is TRBJ1-3 and V is TRBV10-3, with 7 bases that match TRBD1. This CDR3 contains 16 residues. V shed 11 bases and J 0 bases; nucleotides not matched to a gene: 13. Germline CDR1 ENHRY, CDR2 SYGVKD. CDR3 nucleotides: TGTGCCTCTTGCCGGGACAGCGAAAACTCTGGAAACACCATATATTTT. This translates into CASCRDSENSGNTIYF.

The chain uses TRBV4-1 and TRBJ1-6; D might be TRBD1 (5 bases). Per germline, CDR1 MGHRA and CDR2 YSYEKL. V lost 0 bases and J lost 4, with 10 bases in between. The CDR3 is made up of 16 amino acids. CDR3 loop: CASSQDRVLYNSPLHF. Here the CDR3 DNA reads TGCGCCAGCAGCCAAGACAGGGTTTTATATAATTCACCCCTCCACTTT.

J is TRBJ1-1 and V is TRBV5-4; TRBD1 agrees at 8 bases. The CDR3 runs to 15 residues. Germline CDR1 and CDR2: SGHNT and YYREEE (reference sequence). J lost 1 base, V lost 0 bases, and 2 bases had no gene match. The CDR3 coding sequence is TGTGCCAGCAGCTTGGCTGGACAGGGGAACACTGAAGCTTTCTTT. This sequence encodes CASSLAGQGNTEAFF.

This clone turned up a few times. V usage is TRBV5-6 and J usage is TRBJ2-1, with D unresolved. CDR1 is SGHDT and CDR2 is YYEEEE in the germline V gene. Trimming removed 4 bases from V and 10 bases from J, with 15 bases in between. CDR3 size: 13 residues. CDR3 sequence: CASSQVRYGEQFF. CDR3 nucleotide sequence: TGTGCCAGCAGCCAAGTAAGGTACGGGGAGCAGTTCTTC.

V is TRBV15 and J is TRBJ2-5; perhaps TRBD2 as D (6 bases). The CDR3 consists of 13 residues. The germline V gene has CDR1 LNHNV and CDR2 YYDKDF (reference sequence). Trimming removed 8 bases from V and 5 bases from J, with 15 bases in between. CDR3 residues: CATSEGIRETQYF. Here the CDR3 DNA reads TGTGCCACCTCGGAGGGGATCAGGGAGACCCAGTACTTC.

The chain combines TRBV7-2 with TRBJ2-3; D might be TRBD2 (6 bases). This CDR3 is built from 17 residues. Germline V gene sequence: CDR1 SGHTA, CDR2 FQGNSA. Trimming took off 1 base at V and 2 bases at J, with 16 bases between the two ends. The CDR3 nucleotides are TGTGCCAGCAGCTTAGGGGTACTAGCCCCGACCACAGATACGCAGTATTTT. Amino acid sequence: CASSLGVLAPTTDTQYF.

V and J are TRBV7-2 and TRBJ1-2, with 7 positions matching TRBD1. The CDR3 totals 14 residues. V dropped 4 bases and J dropped 6; count of bases not matched to a gene: 8. Germline CDR1 reads SGHTA; CDR2 reads FQGNSA. The DNA of the CDR3 is TGTGCCAGCAGCTACCGACAGGGTGATGATGGCTACACCTTC. It specifies CASSYRQGDDGYTF.

This clone was observed a single time. This sequence joins TRBV5-1 and TRBJ2-2, with 11 bases aligning to TRBD2. Looked up from germline, CDR1 is SGHRS and CDR2 is YFSETQ. The CDR3 length is 15 residues. The V and J ends lost 6 bases and 5 bases, in that order; junction bases with no gene match: 6. CDR3 nucleotides: TGCGCCAGCACCCTAGCGGGGGGTAATACCGGGGAGCTGTTTTTT. The encoded protein is CASTLAGGNTGELFF.

This clone was seen a handful of times. This sequence joins TRBV7-9 and TRBJ1-1; TRBD1 might be the D (5 bases). The CDR3 is 14 residues long. V was cut by 1 base and J by 2 bases, with 8 bases left in between. Looked up from germline, CDR1 is SEHNR and CDR2 is FQNEAQ (reference sequence). The CDR3 sequence: CASSLDRTNTEAFF. DNA of the CDR3: TGTGCCAGCAGCTTAGACAGGACCAACACTGAAGCTTTCTTT.

The sample holds one count of this clone. CDR3: CASSTKRSYEQYF. In DNA form, the CDR3 reads TGTGCCAGCAGTACAAAACGCTCCTACGAGCAGTACTTC. This rearrangement joins TRBV6-1 to TRBJ2-7; unclear D gene. CDR3 length equals 13 residues. Per the germline V gene, CDR1 is MNHNS and CDR2 is SASEGT. Deletions cut 5 bases from V and 0 bases from J, with 8 bases between.

This chain connects TRBV4-2 to TRBJ2-7; 7 nucleotides line up with TRBD2. This CDR3 contains 17 residues. The germline V gene encodes CDR1 LGHNA and CDR2 YNFKEQ. Trimming at V came to 2 bases and at J to 0 bases, leaving 10 bases not matched to a gene. DNA for the CDR3: TGTGCCAGCAGCCAACTTCCCCAGCGGGATTACTCCTACGAGCAGTACTTC. Encoded protein: CASSQLPQRDYSYEQYF.

The chain employs TRBV6-5 and TRBJ2-3; the match to TRBD2 covers 7 bases. V was clipped by 8 bases and J by 4 bases; unmatched bases: 9. Germline V gene lookup returns CDR1 MNHEY and CDR2 SVGAGI. The CDR3 totals 14 residues. The CDR3 DNA reads as TGTGCCAGCGGGGCGGGAGCGGCGGCAGATACGCAGTATTTT. Its translation: CASGAGAAADTQYF.

The chain combines TRBV19 with TRBJ2-1, with TRBD2 matching over 8 bases. The CDR3 sequence is 13 residues long. V gave up 7 bases and J gave up 8 bases; unmatched junction bases: 7. CDR1 and CDR2 (germline): LNHDA, SQIVND (reference sequence). The CDR3 sequence: CASKGTSFDEQFF. The CDR3 DNA sequence: TGTGCCAGTAAAGGGACTAGTTTCGATGAGCAGTTCTTC.

In the case of this clone: Mismatch with germline at one junction end may stem from a read error. The chain carries TRBV27 and TRBJ2-7; possibly TRBD2 for D (6 bases). This CDR3 contains 16 residues. Per the germline V gene, CDR1 is MNHEY and CDR2 is SMNVEV (reference sequence). CDR3 sequence: CASSPNVGSSSSEQYF. The CDR3 DNA sequence: TGTGCCAGCAGTCCAAACGTCGGGAGTTCGTCCTCCGAGCAGTACTTC.

The V call is TRBV19, the J call TRBJ1-5, with D tentatively TRBD1 (6 bases). V shed 6 bases and J shed 5 bases, with 14 bases lying between them. CDR3 length: 14 amino acids. The germline V gene encodes CDR1 LNHDA and CDR2 SQIVND (reference sequence). Written as DNA, the CDR3 is TGTGCCAGTAGCCCTAAACAGGGTGATCAGCCCCAGCATTTT. Translated: CASSPKQGDQPQHF. The whole variable domain, remainder taken from reference TRBV19 and TRBJ1-5, is DGGITQSPKYLFRKEGQNVTLSCEQNLNHDAMYWYRQDPGQGLRLIYYSQIVNDFQKGDIAEGYSVSREKKESFPLTVTSAQKNPTAFYLCASSPKQGDQPQHFGDGTRLSIL.

With respect to this clone: The sample carries other DNA sequences with the same CDR3. This chain uses TRBV6-5 with TRBJ1-2, with 10 bases that match TRBD1. The V gene end was trimmed by 7 bases and the J gene end by 4 bases; junction bases not matched to a gene: 3. The CDR3 extends over 13 amino acids. Germline V CDR1 and CDR2: MNHEY, SVGAGI. CDR3 nucleotide sequence: TGTGCCAGCACCCGGGACAGGGGCTATGGCTACACCTTC. Protein sequence: CASTRDRGYGYTF.

This sequence joins TRBV7-9 and TRBJ2-5; the D is unclear. CDR1 SEHNR and CDR2 FQNEAQ come from the germline V gene (reference sequence). The CDR3 covers 11 residues. Trimming cost V 5 bases and J 5 bases, with 6 bases left between them. The CDR3 loop reads CASSVVETQYF. CDR3 DNA: TGTGCCAGCAGCGTCGTGGAGACCCAGTACTTC.

The chain joins TRBV5-6 to TRBJ2-2, with 9 bases that match TRBD2. CDR3 length: 15 residues. Germline values: CDR1 SGHDT, CDR2 YYEEEE. V lost 0 bases to trimming and J lost 5 bases; unmatched junction nucleotides: 2. The CDR3 loop is CASSLVAGGTGELFF. The CDR3 DNA follows: TGTGCCAGCAGCTTGGTCGCGGGGGGGACCGGGGAGCTGTTTTTT.

J is TRBJ2-7 and V is TRBV9; 8 nucleotides agree with TRBD2. In germline, CDR1 is SGDLS, CDR2 YYNGEE. Losses at the gene ends were 4 bases for V and 3 bases for J; bases not matched to a gene: 9. The CDR3 is 15 amino acids. The CDR3 protein is CASSLGGGRDYEQYF. In DNA, the CDR3 is TGTGCCAGCAGCCTCGGGGGGGGCAGGGACTACGAGCAGTACTTC.

The J gene is TRBJ2-7, the V gene TRBV19; 7 nucleotides line up with TRBD1. V was clipped by 3 bases and J by 0 bases; unmatched bases: 2. This CDR3 is 14 amino acids long. Germline V CDR1 and CDR2: LNHDA, SQIVND (reference sequence). The CDR3 DNA is TGTGCCAGTAGTATTTGGGACAGCTCCTACGAGCAGTACTTC. Its translation is CASSIWDSSYEQYF.

This clone was seen a single time. The CDR3 is CASADRVVSSYEQYF. Written as DNA, the CDR3 is TGTGCCAGCGCAGACAGGGTCGTCAGCTCCTACGAGCAGTACTTC. The gene calls are TRBV6-1 and TRBJ2-7; 7 positions match TRBD1. The V gene's germline CDR1 is MNHNS and CDR2 SASEGT. J lost 0 bases, V lost 8 bases, and 10 bases had no gene match. This CDR3 is built from 15 residues.

The CDR3 coding sequence is TGTGCCAGCAGCTCCCGACAGCTTAACTATGGCTACACCTTC. Amino acid sequence: CASSSRQLNYGYTF. The chain recombines TRBV14 with TRBJ1-2; D possibly corresponds to TRBD1 (5 bases). The germline CDR1 and CDR2 sequences are SGHDN and FVKESK. CDR3 length: 14 amino acids. V lost 5 bases, J lost 1 base, and 11 bases lay in between.

This chain uses TRBV6-1 with TRBJ2-5, with 7 positions matching TRBD2. With the DNA end fitting TRBJ2-7 better, the J assignment may be wrong. The CDR3 loop spans 15 amino acids. Germline V gene lookup returns CDR1 MNHNS and CDR2 SASEGT. For the CDR3, the DNA is TGTGCCAGCAGTCGCCTTTCCTCGGGGAGGGACGAGCAGTACTTC. Its translation is CASSRLSSGRDEQYF.

The CDR3 region is CASSRGLAPYNEQFF. The CDR3 bases are TGTGCCAGCAGCCGGGGACTAGCGCCTTACAATGAGCAGTTCTTC. This rearrangement joins TRBV7-2 to TRBJ2-1; 10 bases are shared with TRBD2. Germline V lookup: CDR1 SGHTA, CDR2 FQGNSA. Trimming at V came to 5 bases and at J to 4 bases, leaving 5 bases not matched to a gene. The CDR3 extends over 15 amino acids.

This clone has only one observation. The chain recombines TRBV5-4 with TRBJ2-7, with D hard to call. The germline V and J ends were trimmed by 4 bases and 0 bases, with 14 bases remaining between them. CDR1 and CDR2 from the germline V gene are SGHNT and YYREEE (reference sequence). The CDR3 runs 15 residues. The CDR3 DNA reads as TGTGCCAGCAGCCCCACCGGAGACGCCTCCTACGAGCAGTACTTC. As protein: CASSPTGDASYEQYF.